Given below is one T cell receptor (beta chain) in context. Its antigen is currently unknown. This record comes from a study of T cell responses to AZD1222 COVID-19 vaccine. Clones were sequenced by immunoSEQ multiplex PCR, and TCRdb holds only the in-frame ones, with some missing. This sample yields roughly 77,000 clones, of which approximately 90% are seen a single time; about 5.2% belongs to the top ten. This CDR3 has 12 residues. Germline assignment: CDR1 LNHDA and CDR2 SQIVND (reference sequence). V was clipped by 2 bases and J by 5 bases, with 6 bases between them. The study, taken as a whole, reports: Clonal diversity was possibly underestimated; the donors were predominantly white British and more often female. Spike-specific TCR breadth rose after two AZD1222 doses, and depth rose as well. At baseline, just a handful of AZD1222 recipients tested seropositive.

The receptor was isolated from an adult in good health. Sequenced here: peripheral blood, sampled on day 0 of AZD1222 vaccination. The V gene is TRBV19, the J gene TRBJ1-1; possibly TRBD1 for D (5 bases). In nucleotides, the CDR3 is TGTGCCAGTAGTATATGGGGGACTGAAGCTTTCTTT. This translates into CASSIWGTEAFF.